What follows are 27 T cell receptor beta chains derived from one specimen sequenced in a study of identical twins. TCRdb analysed the 5' RACE reads with MiXCR anew, one entry per CDR3 protein. The sample has hundreds of thousands of distinct CDR3 sequences, 20% to 25% seen once. These data also featured in a second study, about yellow fever vaccine responses in identical twins.

Sequencing was done on a sample of CD4+ T cells sorted from blood. All receptors derive from a woman under 30 in good health.

This clonotype was seen more than once but under ten times. The rearrangement uses TRBV12-3 or TRBV12-4 and TRBJ2-5, with D perhaps TRBD1 (6 bases). V dropped 3 bases and J dropped 1 base, with 12 bases sitting between them. CDR3 length equals 15 residues. This chain's CDR3 is CASSLRRTAQETQYF. The DNA for the CDR3 is TGTGCCAGCAGTTTGCGAAGGACAGCCCAAGAGACCCAGTACTTC.

The V gene is TRBV4-1, the J gene TRBJ2-1; TRBD1 might be the D (6 bases). Germline values: CDR1 MGHRA, CDR2 YSYEKL. The V end lost 4 bases, the J end lost 6 bases, and 19 bases lay between the germline ends. The CDR3 runs 16 residues. CDR3 region: CASSPNRVWSGNEQFF. For the CDR3, the DNA is TGCGCCAGCAGCCCGAACAGGGTGTGGAGTGGCAATGAGCAGTTCTTC.

In this sample, this clonotype turned up a few times. J is TRBJ2-1 and V is TRBV3-1; 13 nucleotides match TRBD2. V shed 1 base, J shed 7 bases, and the junction held 7 bases outside the gene matches. Germline loops: CDR1 LGHDT, CDR2 YNNKEL (reference sequence). This CDR3 contains 17 residues. CDR3: CASSQALLAGGRNEQFF. Here the CDR3 DNA reads TGTGCCAGCAGCCAAGCCCTACTAGCGGGGGGGCGGAATGAGCAGTTCTTC.

The V call is TRBV24-1, the J call TRBJ2-1, with D uncertain. The V gene lost 4 bases and the J gene lost 5 bases, with 14 bases spanning the gap. Germline V lookup: CDR1 KGHDR, CDR2 SFDVKD. This CDR3 has 15 residues. The CDR3 coding sequence is TGTGCCACCAGTGACCCGGTTAGTACTGACAATGAGCAGTTCTTC. It is translated as CATSDPVSTDNEQFF.

The chain couples TRBV25-1 to TRBJ2-2; D might be TRBD1 or TRBD2, each matching 5 bases. Deletions cut 2 bases from V and 7 bases from J, with 20 bases between. CDR1 and CDR2 (germline): MGHDK, SYGVNS. This CDR3 is built from 17 residues. CDR3 amino acids: CASSEELRGPARGELFF. DNA for the CDR3: TGTGCCAGCAGTGAAGAGCTTCGGGGCCCCGCCCGCGGGGAGCTGTTTTTT. Drawing the rest from reference TRBV25-1 and TRBJ2-2, the complete variable domain is EADIYQTPRYLVIGTGKKITLECSQTMGHDKMYWYQQDPGMELHLIHYSYGVNSTEKGDLSSESTVSRIRTEHFPLTLESARPSHTSQYLCASSEELRGPARGELFFGEGSRLTVL.

The gene calls are TRBV18 and TRBJ2-1; TRBD2 matches at 13 bases. The CDR3 runs 16 residues. V was pared by 4 bases and J by 2 bases, with 2 bases of the junction left unmatched. CDR1 and CDR2 from the germline V gene are KGHSH and LQKENI. CDR3 nucleotide sequence: TGTGCCAGCTCACGACTAGCGGGAGGAACCTACAATGAGCAGTTCTTC. It translates to CASSRLAGGTYNEQFF. Full variable domain (remainder filled in from reference TRBV18 and TRBJ2-1): NAGVMQNPRHLVRRRGQEARLRCSPMKGHSHVYWYRQLPEEGLKFMVYLQKENIIDESGMPKERFSAEFPKEGPSILRIQQVVRGDSAAYFCASSRLAGGTYNEQFFGPGTRLTVL.

This clonotype was recorded a few times. The CDR3 is CASSQREGRVNEQFF. The CDR3 coding sequence is TGTGCCAGCAGCCAGCGGGAGGGCCGGGTTAATGAGCAGTTCTTC. The chain has TRBV4-2 and TRBJ2-1, with 9 bases fitting TRBD2. Per the germline V gene, CDR1 is LGHNA and CDR2 is YNFKEQ. Losses at the gene ends were 3 bases for V and 7 bases for J; bases not matched to a gene: 7. The CDR3 extends over 15 amino acids.

About this clonotype: This may be a read error, as it is one base from a much larger clone. The chain links TRBV24-1 to TRBJ2-1; D gene unclear. Germline values: CDR1 KGHDR, CDR2 SFDVKD. V lost 0 bases, J lost 8 bases, and 1 base lay in between. This CDR3 has 11 residues. CDR3 amino acids: CATSDLHEQFF. The CDR3 DNA sequence: TGTGCCACCAGTGATTTGCATGAGCAGTTCTTC.

The rearrangement uses TRBV4-2 and TRBJ2-1; a weak D match, TRBD2 (7 bases). There are 14 residues in the CDR3. Germline loops: CDR1 LGHNA, CDR2 YNFKEQ. V was clipped by 4 bases and J by 3 bases, with 10 bases between them. This CDR3 is CASSPGGLYNEQFF. The CDR3 coding sequence is TGTGCCAGCAGCCCGGGGGGCCTCTACAATGAGCAGTTCTTC.

This clonotype was observed once. The V and J genes are TRBV18 and TRBJ2-1; 9 bases line up with TRBD1. The CDR3 runs 17 residues. Germline trimming cut 3 bases from V and 1 base from J; bases unmatched to any gene: 7. Germline V gene sequence: CDR1 KGHSH, CDR2 LQKENI. The CDR3, as DNA: TGTGCCAGCTCACCGACCACAGGGGGCTTTTCCTACAATGAGCAGTTCTTC. This encodes CASSPTTGGFSYNEQFF.

This clonotype has just a few counts. The chain carries TRBV20-1 and TRBJ2-7, with D possibly matching TRBD2 (6 bases). The CDR3 is 15 residues long. Germline loops: CDR1 DFQATT, CDR2 SNEGSKA (reference sequence). V dropped 5 bases and J dropped 2 bases, with 19 bases sitting between them. In DNA, the CDR3 is TGCAGTGCTTGGGGGGACTTTCCGAACCCCTACGAGCAGTACTTC. This encodes CSAWGDFPNPYEQYF.

The chain is built from TRBV21-1 and TRBJ2-7; the table calls TRBD2, which could not be checked here. TRBV21-1 is a recognized pseudogene. The CDR3 spans 16 residues. The CDR3 is CASREDWSKPSHEQYF. The CDR3 nucleotides read TGTGCCAGCAGAGAAGATTGGAGCAAACCCTCACACGAGCAGTACTTC.

This clonotype appeared a few times. This chain joins TRBV3-1 and TRBJ2-4; D uncertain. V was cut by 1 base and J by 3 bases, with 4 bases left in between. The CDR3 extends over 13 amino acids. Germline values: CDR1 LGHDT, CDR2 YNNKEL (reference sequence). The DNA of the CDR3 is TGTGCCAGCAGCCAAGGGAGCAAAAACATTCAGTACTTC. It translates to CASSQGSKNIQYF.

This clonotype was seen many times. This chain joins TRBV5-1 and TRBJ2-6, with 8 bases identical to TRBD1. The CDR3 contains 17 residues. Germline V gene data show CDR1 as SGHRS and CDR2 as YFSETQ. With V trimmed by 0 bases and J by 1 base, 3 bases remained unmatched. In DNA, the CDR3 is TGCGCCAGCAGCTTGGCCCAGGGGGCTTCTGGGGCCAACGTCCTGACTTTC. Translation gives CASSLAQGASGANVLTF.

The chain has TRBV4-2 and TRBJ2-3; D gene unclear. CDR1 is LGHNA and CDR2 is YNFKEQ in the germline V gene. This CDR3 has 16 amino acids. Deletions cut 1 base from V and 2 bases from J, with 13 bases between. In DNA, the CDR3 is TGTGCCAGCAGCCAAGCCAACGGACGGTACACAGATACGCAGTATTTT. As protein: CASSQANGRYTDTQYF.

The chain recombines TRBV29-1 with TRBJ2-1; 10 bases agree with TRBD1. Germline V gives CDR1 SQVTM, CDR2 ANQGSEA. V lost 4 bases to trimming and J lost 7 bases; unmatched junction nucleotides: 4. The CDR3 loop spans 13 amino acids. CDR3 sequence reads: CSVGGQGRNEQFF. CDR3 bases: TGCAGCGTTGGGGGACAGGGGAGGAATGAGCAGTTCTTC.

The chain uses TRBV19 and TRBJ2-3; D may be TRBD2 (6 bases). Germline CDR1 reads LNHDA; CDR2 reads SQIVND (reference sequence). V was clipped by 4 bases and J by 6 bases, with 14 bases between them. This CDR3 region has 14 residues. The chain's CDR3 is CASSNLGGKDTQYF. The CDR3 region has the DNA TGTGCCAGTAGTAATTTAGGCGGGAAGGATACGCAGTATTTT.

The rearrangement uses TRBV27 and TRBJ1-6, with TRBD1 matching over 7 bases. This CDR3 region has 18 residues. Unmatched junction bases numbered 14, after V lost 6 bases and J lost 3 bases. Germline values: CDR1 MNHEY, CDR2 SMNVEV (reference sequence). This chain's CDR3 is CASSPPILRGGYNSPLHF. DNA of the CDR3: TGTGCCAGCAGCCCCCCAATACTCAGGGGGGGCTATAATTCACCCCTCCACTTT.

This clonotype showed up just a few times. The chain joins TRBV15 to TRBJ1-1; TRBD1 is a possible D gene (6 bases). V was cut by 1 base and J by 8 bases, with 17 bases left in between. This CDR3 spans 15 amino acids. CDR1 is LNHNV and CDR2 is YYDKDF in the germline V gene (reference sequence). The CDR3: CATSRGLGGGREAFF. CDR3 DNA sequence: TGTGCCACCAGCAGAGGCCTGGGGGGCGGGCGCGAAGCTTTCTTT.

This clonotype was found many times. The gene calls are TRBV12-3 or TRBV12-4 and TRBJ2-6, with D uncertain. The CDR3 sequence is 11 residues long. V was pared by 8 bases and J by 1 base, with 0 bases between. The CDR3 DNA is TGTGCCAGCTCTGGGGCCAACGTCCTGACTTTC. This codes for CASSGANVLTF.

This chain joins TRBV7-2 and TRBJ2-7, with D uncertain. Deletions cut 7 bases from V and 2 bases from J, with 9 bases between. From germline, CDR1 is SGHTA and CDR2 FQGNSA. CDR3 length: 12 amino acids. The DNA of the CDR3 is TGTGCCAGCACCTCCGGAACCTACGAGCAGTACTTC. This sequence encodes CASTSGTYEQYF.

The V call is TRBV3-1, the J call TRBJ2-5, with 7 bases lining up with TRBD2. Germline V CDR1 and CDR2: LGHDT, YNNKEL (reference sequence). Germline trimming cut 0 bases from V and 2 bases from J; bases unmatched to any gene: 3. The CDR3 totals 15 residues. The CDR3: CASSQDLGGQETQYF. In DNA, the CDR3 is TGTGCCAGCAGCCAAGATCTCGGGGGGCAAGAGACCCAGTACTTC.

The chain recombines TRBV12-3 or TRBV12-4 with TRBJ1-1, with a possible D match to TRBD1 (5 bases). This CDR3 contains 14 residues. Trimming removed 5 bases from V and 1 base from J, with 11 bases in between. The CDR3 loop reads CASSHLTANTEAFF. In DNA form, the CDR3 reads TGTGCCAGCAGTCATTTGACAGCGAACACTGAAGCTTTCTTT.

The V and J genes are TRBV19 and TRBJ2-7, with 7 bases fitting TRBD2. There are 15 residues in the CDR3. V was clipped by 1 base and J by 4 bases; unmatched bases: 7. From germline, CDR1 is LNHDA and CDR2 SQIVND (reference sequence). The CDR3 sequence is CASSIGGRGTYEQYF. Written as DNA, the CDR3 is TGTGCCAGTAGTATAGGGGGGAGGGGAACTTACGAGCAGTACTTC.

V is TRBV12-3 or TRBV12-4 and J is TRBJ2-1, with D possibly TRBD2 on 7 matching bases. The CDR3 has 14 amino acids. Trimming cost V 6 bases and J 5 bases, with 14 bases left between them. The CDR3 here is CASRGGGPNNEQFF. CDR3 coding DNA: TGTGCCAGCAGGGGAGGGGGTCCCAACAATGAGCAGTTCTTC.

The rearrangement joins TRBV5-1 to TRBJ2-1, with 11 bases identical to TRBD2. CDR3 length equals 18 residues. V lost 5 bases, J lost 5 bases, and 15 bases stayed unmatched. Germline V gene lookup returns CDR1 SGHRS and CDR2 YFSETQ. CDR3 loop: CASSRTSGSRVGHNEQFF. The DNA of the CDR3 is TGCGCCAGCAGTCGCACTAGCGGGAGTAGAGTGGGACACAATGAGCAGTTCTTC.

V and J are TRBV6-1 and TRBJ1-1; D is unresolved. Germline CDR1 reads MNHNS; CDR2 reads SASEGT. V was clipped by 6 bases and J by 11 bases, with 13 bases between them. This CDR3 is built from 11 residues. CDR3 amino acids: CASSPWQEAFF. CDR3 DNA sequence: TGTGCCAGCAGCCCTTGGCAGGAGGCTTTCTTT.